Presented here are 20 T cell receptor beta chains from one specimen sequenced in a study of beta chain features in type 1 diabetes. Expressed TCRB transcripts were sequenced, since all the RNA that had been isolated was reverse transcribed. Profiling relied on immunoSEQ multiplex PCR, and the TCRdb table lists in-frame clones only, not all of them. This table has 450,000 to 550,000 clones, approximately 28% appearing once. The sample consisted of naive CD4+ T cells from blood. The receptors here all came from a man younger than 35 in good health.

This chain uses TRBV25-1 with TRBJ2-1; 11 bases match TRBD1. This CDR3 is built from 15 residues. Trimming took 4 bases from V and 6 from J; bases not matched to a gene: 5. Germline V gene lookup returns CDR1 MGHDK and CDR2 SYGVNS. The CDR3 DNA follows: TGTGCCAGCAGTGGAAGGGACAGGGGGGCCAATGAGCAGTTCTTC. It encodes CASSGRDRGANEQFF.

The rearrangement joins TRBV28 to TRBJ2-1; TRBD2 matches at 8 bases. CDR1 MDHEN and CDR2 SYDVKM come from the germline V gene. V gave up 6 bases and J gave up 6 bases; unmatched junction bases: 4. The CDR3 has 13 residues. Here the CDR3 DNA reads TGTGCCAGCAGAGCGGGAGCGGTCAATGAGCAGTTCTTC. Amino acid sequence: CASRAGAVNEQFF.

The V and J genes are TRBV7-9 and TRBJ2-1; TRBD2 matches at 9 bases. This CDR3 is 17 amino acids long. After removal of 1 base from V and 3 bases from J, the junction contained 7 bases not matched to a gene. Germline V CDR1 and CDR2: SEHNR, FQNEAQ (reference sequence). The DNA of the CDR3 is TGTGCCAGCAGCTTAGGATTTCTTAGCGGGAGCTACAATGAGCAGTTCTTC. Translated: CASSLGFLSGSYNEQFF.

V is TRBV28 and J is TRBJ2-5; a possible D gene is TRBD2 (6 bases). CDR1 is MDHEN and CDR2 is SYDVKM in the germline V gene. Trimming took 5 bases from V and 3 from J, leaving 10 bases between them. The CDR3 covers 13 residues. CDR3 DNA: TGTGCCAGCAGTCCGGGACTCAAAGAGACCCAGTACTTC. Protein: CASSPGLKETQYF.

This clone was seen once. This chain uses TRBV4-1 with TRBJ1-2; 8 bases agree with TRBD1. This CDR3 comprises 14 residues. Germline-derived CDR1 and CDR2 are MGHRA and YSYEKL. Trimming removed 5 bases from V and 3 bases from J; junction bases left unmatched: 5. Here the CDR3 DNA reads TGCGCCAGCAGCGTCGGACAGGGAGACTATGGCTACACCTTC. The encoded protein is CASSVGQGDYGYTF.

This CDR3 reads CAWSPPPRLIAEQFF. The CDR3 region has the DNA TGTGCCTGGAGTCCCCCTCCCCGTCTCATTGCCGAGCAGTTCTTC. This chain uses TRBV30 with TRBJ2-1; no firm D call. The CDR3 is 15 residues long. Trimming took 2 bases from V and 10 from J, leaving 21 bases between them. The germline V gene encodes CDR1 GTSNPN and CDR2 SVGIG (reference sequence).

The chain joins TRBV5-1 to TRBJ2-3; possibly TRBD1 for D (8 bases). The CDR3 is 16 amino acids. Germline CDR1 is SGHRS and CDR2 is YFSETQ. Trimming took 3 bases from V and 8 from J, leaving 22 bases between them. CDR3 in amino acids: CASSWLQGAGLGTQYF. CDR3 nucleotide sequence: TGCGCCAGCAGCTGGCTCCAGGGGGCCGGACTAGGTACGCAGTATTTT.

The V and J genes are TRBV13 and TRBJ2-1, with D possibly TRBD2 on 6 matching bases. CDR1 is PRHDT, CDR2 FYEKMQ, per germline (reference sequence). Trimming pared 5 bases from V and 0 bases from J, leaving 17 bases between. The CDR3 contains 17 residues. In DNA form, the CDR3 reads TGTGCCAGCAGCCCCGCCCTGGGGACTTACTCCTACAATGAGCAGTTCTTC. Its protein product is CASSPALGTYSYNEQFF.

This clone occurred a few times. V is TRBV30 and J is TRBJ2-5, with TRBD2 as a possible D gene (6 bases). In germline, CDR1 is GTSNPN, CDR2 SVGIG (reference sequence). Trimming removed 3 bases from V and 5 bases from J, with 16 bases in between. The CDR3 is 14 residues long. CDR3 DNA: TGTGCCTGGAGCTACTCCGGGGGTCGGGAGACCCAGTACTTC. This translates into CAWSYSGGRETQYF. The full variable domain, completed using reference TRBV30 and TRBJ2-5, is SQTIHQWPATLVQPVGSPLSLECTVEGTSNPNLYWYRQAAGRGLQLLFYSVGIGQISSEVPQNLSASRPQDRQFILSSKKLLLSDSGFYLCAWSYSGGRETQYFGPGTRLLVL.

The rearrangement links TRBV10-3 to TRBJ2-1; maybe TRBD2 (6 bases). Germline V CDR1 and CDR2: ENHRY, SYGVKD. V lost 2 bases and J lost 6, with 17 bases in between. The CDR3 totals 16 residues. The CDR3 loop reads CAISEPMGGAGNEQFF. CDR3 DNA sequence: TGTGCCATCAGTGAGCCCATGGGGGGAGCCGGCAATGAGCAGTTCTTC.

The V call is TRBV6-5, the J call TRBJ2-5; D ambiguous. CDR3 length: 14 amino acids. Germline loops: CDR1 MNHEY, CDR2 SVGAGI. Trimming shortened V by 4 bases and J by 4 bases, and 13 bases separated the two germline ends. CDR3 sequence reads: CASSSDPLRETQYF. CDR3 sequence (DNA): TGTGCCAGCAGTTCGGATCCCTTACGAGAGACCCAGTACTTC.

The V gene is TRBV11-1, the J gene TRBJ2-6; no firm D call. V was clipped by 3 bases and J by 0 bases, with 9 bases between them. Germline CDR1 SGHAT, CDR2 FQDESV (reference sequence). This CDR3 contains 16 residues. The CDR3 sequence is CASSLTGGSGANVLTF. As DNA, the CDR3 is TGTGCCAGCAGCTTGACCGGTGGCTCTGGGGCCAACGTCCTGACTTTC.

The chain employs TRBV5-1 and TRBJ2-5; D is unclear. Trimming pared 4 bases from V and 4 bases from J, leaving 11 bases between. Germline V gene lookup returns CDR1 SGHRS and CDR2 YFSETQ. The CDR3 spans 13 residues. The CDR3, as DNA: TGCGCCAGCAGCCTGGATCACTCAGAGACCCAGTACTTC. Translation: CASSLDHSETQYF.

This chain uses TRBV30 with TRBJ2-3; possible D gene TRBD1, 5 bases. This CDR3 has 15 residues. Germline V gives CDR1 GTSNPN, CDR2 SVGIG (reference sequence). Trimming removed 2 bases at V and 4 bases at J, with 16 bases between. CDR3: CAWSTGHVIADTQYF. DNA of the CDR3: TGTGCCTGGAGTACCGGACATGTTATTGCAGATACGCAGTATTTT.

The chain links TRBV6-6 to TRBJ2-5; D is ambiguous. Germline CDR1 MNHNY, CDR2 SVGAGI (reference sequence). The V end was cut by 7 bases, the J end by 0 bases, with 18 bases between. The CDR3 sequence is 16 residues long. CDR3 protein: CASTPLGGPYQETQYF. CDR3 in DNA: TGTGCCAGCACGCCCCTCGGCGGTCCGTACCAAGAGACCCAGTACTTC.

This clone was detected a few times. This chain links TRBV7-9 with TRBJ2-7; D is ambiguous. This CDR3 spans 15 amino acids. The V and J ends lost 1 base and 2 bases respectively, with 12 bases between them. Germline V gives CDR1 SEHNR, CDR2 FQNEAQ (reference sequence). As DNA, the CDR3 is TGTGCCAGCAGCTTAGGACTCTCGAAGGCCTACGAGCAGTACTTC. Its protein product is CASSLGLSKAYEQYF.

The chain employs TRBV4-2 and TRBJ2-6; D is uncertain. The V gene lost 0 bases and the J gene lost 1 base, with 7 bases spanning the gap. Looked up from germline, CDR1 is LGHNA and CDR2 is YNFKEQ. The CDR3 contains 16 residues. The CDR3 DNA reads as TGTGCCAGCAGCCAAGATTTGGGGTCTGGGGCCAACGTCCTGACTTTC. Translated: CASSQDLGSGANVLTF.

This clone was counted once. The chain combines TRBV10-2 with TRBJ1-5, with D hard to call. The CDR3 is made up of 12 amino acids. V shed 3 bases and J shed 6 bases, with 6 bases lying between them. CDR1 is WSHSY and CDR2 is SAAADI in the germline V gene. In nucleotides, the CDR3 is TGCGCCAGCAGTGATTATAGTCAGCCCCAGCATTTT. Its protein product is CASSDYSQPQHF.

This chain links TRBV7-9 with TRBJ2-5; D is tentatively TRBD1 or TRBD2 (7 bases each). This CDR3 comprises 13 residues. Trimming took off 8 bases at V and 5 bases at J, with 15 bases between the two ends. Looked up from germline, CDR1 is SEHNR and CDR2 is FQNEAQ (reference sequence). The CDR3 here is CASSQGGPETQYF. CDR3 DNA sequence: TGTGCCAGCTCCCAGGGGGGGCCGGAGACCCAGTACTTC.

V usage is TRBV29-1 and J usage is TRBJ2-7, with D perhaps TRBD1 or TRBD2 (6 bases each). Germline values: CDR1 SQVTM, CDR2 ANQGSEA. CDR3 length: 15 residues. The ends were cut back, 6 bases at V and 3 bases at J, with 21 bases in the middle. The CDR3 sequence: CSVADPRGRHYEQYF. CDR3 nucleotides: TGCAGCGTCGCTGACCCCCGGGGGCGGCACTACGAGCAGTACTTC.